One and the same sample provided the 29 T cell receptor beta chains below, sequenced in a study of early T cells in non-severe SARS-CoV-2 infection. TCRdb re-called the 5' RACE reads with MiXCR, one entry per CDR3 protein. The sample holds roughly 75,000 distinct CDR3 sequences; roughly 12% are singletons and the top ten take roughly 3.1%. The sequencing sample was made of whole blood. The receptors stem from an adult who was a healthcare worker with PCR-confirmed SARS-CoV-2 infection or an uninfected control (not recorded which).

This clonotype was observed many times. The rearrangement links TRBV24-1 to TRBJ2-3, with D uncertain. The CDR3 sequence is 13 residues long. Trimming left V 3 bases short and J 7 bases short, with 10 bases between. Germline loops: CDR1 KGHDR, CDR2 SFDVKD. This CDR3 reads CATSDGPVHTQYF. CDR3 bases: TGTGCCACCAGTGATGGGCCCGTGCATACGCAGTATTTT.

As DNA, the CDR3 is TGTGCCAGCAGCGTACGGACTAGCGGGAGTATGAATGAGCAGTTCTTC. It yields the protein CASSVRTSGSMNEQFF. This chain joins TRBV7-2 and TRBJ2-1, with TRBD2 matching 13 bases. This CDR3 region has 16 residues. V lost 5 bases and J lost 7; bases outside the gene matches: 8. CDR1 and CDR2 (germline): SGHTA, FQGNSA.

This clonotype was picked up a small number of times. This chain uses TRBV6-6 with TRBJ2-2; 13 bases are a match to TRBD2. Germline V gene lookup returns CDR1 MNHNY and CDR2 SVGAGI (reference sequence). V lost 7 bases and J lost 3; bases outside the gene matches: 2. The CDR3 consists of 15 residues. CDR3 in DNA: TGTGCCAGCAAAGGACTAGCGGGAGACACCGGGGAGCTGTTTTTT. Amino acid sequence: CASKGLAGDTGELFF.

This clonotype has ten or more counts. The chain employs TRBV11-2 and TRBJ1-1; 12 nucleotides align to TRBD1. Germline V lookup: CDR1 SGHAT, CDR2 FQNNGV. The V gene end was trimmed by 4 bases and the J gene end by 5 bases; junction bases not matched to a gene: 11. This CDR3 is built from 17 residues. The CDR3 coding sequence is TGTGCCAGCAGCTCCGTGAGGGACAGGGGGCGCAGGACTGAAGCTTTCTTT. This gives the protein CASSSVRDRGRRTEAFF.

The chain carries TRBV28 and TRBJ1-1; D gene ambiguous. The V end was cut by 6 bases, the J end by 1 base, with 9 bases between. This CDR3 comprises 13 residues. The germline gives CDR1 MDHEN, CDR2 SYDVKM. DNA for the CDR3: TGTGCCAGCAGAGGACCAGGGAACACTGAAGCTTTCTTT. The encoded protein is CASRGPGNTEAFF.

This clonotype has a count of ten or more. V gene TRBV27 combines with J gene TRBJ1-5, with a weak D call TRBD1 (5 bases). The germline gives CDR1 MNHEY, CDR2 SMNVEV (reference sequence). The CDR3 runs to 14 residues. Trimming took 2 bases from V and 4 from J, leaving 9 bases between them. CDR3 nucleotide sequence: TGTGCCAGCAGTTTAGGGGGGAGGAATCAGCCCCAGCATTTT. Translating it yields CASSLGGRNQPQHF.

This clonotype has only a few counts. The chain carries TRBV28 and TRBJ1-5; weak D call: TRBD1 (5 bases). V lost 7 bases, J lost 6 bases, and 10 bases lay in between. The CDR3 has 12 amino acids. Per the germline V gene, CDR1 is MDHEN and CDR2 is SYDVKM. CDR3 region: CASTQRGQPQHF. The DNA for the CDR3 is TGTGCCAGCACTCAGAGGGGTCAGCCCCAGCATTTT.

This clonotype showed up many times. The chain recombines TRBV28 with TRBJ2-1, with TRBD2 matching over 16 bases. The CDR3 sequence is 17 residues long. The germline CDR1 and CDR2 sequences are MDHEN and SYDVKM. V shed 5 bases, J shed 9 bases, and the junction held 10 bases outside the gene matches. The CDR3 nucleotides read TGTGCCAGCAGTCTGGGGACTAGCGGGAGGGCCGGGCGTGAGCAGTTCTTC. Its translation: CASSLGTSGRAGREQFF.

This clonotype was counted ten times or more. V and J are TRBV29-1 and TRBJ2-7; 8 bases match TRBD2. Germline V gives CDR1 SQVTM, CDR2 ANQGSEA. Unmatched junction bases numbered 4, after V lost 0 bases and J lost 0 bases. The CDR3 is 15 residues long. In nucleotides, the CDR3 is TGCAGCGTTGAAGATCATACTAGCGGCTCCTACGAGCAGTACTTC. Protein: CSVEDHTSGSYEQYF.

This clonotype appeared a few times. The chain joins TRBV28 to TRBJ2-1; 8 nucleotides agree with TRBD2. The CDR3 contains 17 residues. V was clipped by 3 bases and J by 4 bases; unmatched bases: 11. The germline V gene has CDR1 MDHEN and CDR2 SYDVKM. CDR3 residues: CASSFPPVAGTYNEQFF. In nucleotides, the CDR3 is TGTGCCAGCAGTTTCCCCCCAGTAGCGGGAACTTACAATGAGCAGTTCTTC.

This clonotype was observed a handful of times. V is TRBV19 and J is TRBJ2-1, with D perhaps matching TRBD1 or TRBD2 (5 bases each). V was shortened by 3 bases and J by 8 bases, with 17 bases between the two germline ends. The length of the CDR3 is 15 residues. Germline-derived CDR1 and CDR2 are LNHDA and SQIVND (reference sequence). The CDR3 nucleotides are TGTGCCAGTAGTATGAGGAGGCAGGGTCTGTATGAGCAGTTCTTC. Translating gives CASSMRRQGLYEQFF.

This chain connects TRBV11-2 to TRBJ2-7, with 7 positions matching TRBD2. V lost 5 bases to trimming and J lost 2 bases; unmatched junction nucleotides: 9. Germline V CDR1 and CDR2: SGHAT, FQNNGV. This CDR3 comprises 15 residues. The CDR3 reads CASSPRAGDPYEQYF. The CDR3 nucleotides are TGTGCCAGCAGCCCCCGGGCGGGGGACCCCTACGAGCAGTACTTC.

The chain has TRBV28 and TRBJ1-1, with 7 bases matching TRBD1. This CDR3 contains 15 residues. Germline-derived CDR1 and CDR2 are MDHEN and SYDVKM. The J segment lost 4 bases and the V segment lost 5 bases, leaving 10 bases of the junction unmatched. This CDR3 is CASSPPDRVGTEAFF. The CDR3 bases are TGTGCCAGCAGTCCCCCCGACAGGGTGGGCACTGAAGCTTTCTTT. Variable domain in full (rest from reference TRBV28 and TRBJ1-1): DVKVTQSSRYLVKRTGEKVFLECVQDMDHENMFWYRQDPGLGLRLIYFSYDVKMKEKGDIPEGYSVSREKKERFSLILESASTNQTSMYLCASSPPDRVGTEAFFGQGTRLTVV.

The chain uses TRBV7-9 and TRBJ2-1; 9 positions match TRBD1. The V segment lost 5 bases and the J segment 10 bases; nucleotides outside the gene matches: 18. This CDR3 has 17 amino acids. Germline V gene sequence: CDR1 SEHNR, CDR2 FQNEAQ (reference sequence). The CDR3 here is CASSPPRGQGMREEQFF. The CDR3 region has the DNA TGTGCCAGCAGCCCCCCGCGGGGACAGGGTATGAGGGAGGAGCAGTTCTTC.

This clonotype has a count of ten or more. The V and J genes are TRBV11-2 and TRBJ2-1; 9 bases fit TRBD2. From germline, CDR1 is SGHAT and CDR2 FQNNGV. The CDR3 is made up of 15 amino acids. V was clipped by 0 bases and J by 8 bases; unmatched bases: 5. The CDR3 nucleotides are TGTGCCAGCAGCTTAGATCTCCTAGCGGGACATGAGCAGTTCTTC. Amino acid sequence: CASSLDLLAGHEQFF.

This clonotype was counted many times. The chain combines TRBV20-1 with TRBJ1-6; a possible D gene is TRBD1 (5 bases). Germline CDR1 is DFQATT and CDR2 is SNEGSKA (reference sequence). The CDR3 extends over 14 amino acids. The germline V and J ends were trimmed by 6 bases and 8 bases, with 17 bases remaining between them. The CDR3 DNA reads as TGCAGTGCGTCCTCGGCCAGGGCCGATTCACCCCTCCACTTT. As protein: CSASSARADSPLHF.

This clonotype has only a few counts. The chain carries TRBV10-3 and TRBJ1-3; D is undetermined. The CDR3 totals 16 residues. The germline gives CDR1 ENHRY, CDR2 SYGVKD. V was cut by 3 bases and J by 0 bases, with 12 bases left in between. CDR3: CAISDLPLPSGNTIYF. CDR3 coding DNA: TGTGCCATCAGTGATCTGCCCCTGCCCTCTGGAAACACCATATATTTT.

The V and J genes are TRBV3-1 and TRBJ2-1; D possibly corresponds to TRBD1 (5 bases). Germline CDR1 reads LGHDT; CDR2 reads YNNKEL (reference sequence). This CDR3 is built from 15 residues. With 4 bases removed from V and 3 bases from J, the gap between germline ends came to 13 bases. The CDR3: CASSPPGHRYNEQFF. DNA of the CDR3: TGTGCCAGCAGCCCCCCCGGACACCGCTACAATGAGCAGTTCTTC.

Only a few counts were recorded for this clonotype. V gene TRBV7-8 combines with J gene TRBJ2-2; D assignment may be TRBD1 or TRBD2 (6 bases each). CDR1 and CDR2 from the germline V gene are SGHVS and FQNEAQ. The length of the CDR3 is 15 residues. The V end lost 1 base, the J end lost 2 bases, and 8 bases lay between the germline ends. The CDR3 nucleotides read TGTGCCAGCAGCTTAGTCGGGGGCAACACCGGGGAGCTGTTTTTT. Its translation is CASSLVGGNTGELFF.

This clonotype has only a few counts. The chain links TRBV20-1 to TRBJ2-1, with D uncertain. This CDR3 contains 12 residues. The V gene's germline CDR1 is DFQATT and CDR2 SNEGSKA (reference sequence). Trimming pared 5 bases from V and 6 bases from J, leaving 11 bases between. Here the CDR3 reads CSAAPGRNEQFF. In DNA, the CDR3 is TGCAGTGCTGCCCCAGGCCGCAATGAGCAGTTCTTC.

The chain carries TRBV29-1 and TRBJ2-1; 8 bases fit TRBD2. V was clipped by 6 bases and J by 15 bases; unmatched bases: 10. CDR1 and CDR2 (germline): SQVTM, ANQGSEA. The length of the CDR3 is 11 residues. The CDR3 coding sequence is TGCAGCGTCACGAGGGGTAGCGGGACGTTCTTC. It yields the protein CSVTRGSGTFF.

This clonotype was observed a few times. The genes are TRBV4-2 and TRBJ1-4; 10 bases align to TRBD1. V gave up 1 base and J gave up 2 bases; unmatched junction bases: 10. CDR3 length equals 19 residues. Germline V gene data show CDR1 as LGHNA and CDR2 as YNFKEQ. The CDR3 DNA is TGTGCCAGCAGCCAAGCCCCGCCCGGACAGGGGGTTACTAATGAAAAACTGTTTTTT. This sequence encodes CASSQAPPGQGVTNEKLFF.

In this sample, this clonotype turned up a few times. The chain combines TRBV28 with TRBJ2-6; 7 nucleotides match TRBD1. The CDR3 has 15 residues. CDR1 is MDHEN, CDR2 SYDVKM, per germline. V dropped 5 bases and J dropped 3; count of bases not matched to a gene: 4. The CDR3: CASSPTGVGANVLTF. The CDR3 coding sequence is TGTGCCAGCAGTCCAACAGGGGTTGGGGCCAACGTCCTGACTTTC.

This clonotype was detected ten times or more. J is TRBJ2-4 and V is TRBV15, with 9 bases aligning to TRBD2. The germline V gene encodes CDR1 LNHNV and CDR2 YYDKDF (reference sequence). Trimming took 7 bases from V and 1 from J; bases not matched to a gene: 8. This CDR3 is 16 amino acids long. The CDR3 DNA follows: TGTGCCACCACCCCCAGCGGGAGGTCGGCCAAAAACATTCAGTACTTC. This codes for CATTPSGRSAKNIQYF.

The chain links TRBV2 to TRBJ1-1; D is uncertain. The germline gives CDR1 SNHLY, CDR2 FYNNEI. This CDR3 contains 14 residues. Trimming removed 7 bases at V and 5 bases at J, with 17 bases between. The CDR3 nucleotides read TGTGCCAGCATCAGAGACGGGTCTTATACTGAAGCTTTCTTT. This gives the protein CASIRDGSYTEAFF.

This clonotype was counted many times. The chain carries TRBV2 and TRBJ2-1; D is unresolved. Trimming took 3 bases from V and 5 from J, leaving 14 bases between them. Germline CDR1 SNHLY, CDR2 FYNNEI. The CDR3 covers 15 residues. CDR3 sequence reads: CASSDAQLVDNEQFF. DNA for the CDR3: TGTGCCAGCAGTGACGCCCAGCTAGTAGACAATGAGCAGTTCTTC.

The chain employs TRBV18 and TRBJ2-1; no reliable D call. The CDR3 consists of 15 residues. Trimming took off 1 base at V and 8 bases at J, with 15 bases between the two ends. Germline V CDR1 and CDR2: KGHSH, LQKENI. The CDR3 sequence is CASSPQTLSGDEQFF. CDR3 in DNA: TGTGCCAGCTCACCACAAACCTTATCTGGGGATGAGCAGTTCTTC.

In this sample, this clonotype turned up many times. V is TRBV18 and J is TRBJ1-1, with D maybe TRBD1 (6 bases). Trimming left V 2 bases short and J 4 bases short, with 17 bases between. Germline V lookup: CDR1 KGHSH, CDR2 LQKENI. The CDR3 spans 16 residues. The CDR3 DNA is TGTGCCAGCTCACCAATAACAGGGTGGGTGAGCACTGAAGCTTTCTTT. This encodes CASSPITGWVSTEAFF. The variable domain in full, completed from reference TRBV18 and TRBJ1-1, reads NAGVMQNPRHLVRRRGQEARLRCSPMKGHSHVYWYRQLPEEGLKFMVYLQKENIIDESGMPKERFSAEFPKEGPSILRIQQVVRGDSAAYFCASSPITGWVSTEAFFGQGTRLTVV.

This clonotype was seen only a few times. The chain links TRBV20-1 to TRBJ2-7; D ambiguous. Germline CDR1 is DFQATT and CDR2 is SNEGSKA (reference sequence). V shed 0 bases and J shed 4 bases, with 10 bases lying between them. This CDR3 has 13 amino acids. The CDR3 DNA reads TGCAGTGCTAGAGAAATAGATCGTTACGAGCAGTACTTC. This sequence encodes CSAREIDRYEQYF.